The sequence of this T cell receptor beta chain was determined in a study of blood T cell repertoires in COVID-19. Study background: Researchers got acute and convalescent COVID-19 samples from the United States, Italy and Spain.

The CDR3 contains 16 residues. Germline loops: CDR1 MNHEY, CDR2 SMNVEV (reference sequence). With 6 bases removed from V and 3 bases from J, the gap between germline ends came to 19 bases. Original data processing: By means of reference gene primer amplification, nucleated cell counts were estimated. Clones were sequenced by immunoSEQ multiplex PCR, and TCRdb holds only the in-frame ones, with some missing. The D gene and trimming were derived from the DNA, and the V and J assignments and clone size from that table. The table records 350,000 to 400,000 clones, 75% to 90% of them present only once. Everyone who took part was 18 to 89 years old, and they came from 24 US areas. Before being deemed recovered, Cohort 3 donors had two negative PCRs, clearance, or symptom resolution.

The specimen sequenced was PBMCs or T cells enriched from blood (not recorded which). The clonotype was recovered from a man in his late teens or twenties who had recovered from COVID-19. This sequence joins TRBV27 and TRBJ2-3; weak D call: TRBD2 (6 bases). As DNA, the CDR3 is TGTGCCAGCAGCCGCCGGCAGGGAGGATTAACAGATACGCAGTATTTT. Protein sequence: CASSRRQGGLTDTQYF.